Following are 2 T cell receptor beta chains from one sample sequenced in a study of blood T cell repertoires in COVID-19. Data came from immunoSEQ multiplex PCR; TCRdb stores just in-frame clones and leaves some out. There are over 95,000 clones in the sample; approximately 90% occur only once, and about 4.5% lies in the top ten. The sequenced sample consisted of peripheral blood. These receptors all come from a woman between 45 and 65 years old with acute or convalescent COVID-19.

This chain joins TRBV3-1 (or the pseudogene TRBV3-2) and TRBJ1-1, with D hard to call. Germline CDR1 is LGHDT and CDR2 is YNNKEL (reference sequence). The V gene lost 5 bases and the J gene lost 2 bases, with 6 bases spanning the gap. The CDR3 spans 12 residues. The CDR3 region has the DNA TGTGCCAGCAGCTTACTTAACACTGAAGCTTTCTTT. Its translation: CASSLLNTEAFF.

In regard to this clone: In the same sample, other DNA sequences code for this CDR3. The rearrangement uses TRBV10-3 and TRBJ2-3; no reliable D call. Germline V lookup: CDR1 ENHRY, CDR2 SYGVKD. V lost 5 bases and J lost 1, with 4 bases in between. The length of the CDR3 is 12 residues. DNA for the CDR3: TGTGCCATCAGTCGAGGCACAGATACGCAGTATTTT. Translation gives CAISRGTDTQYF.